This T cell receptor beta chain was retrieved from a study of blood T cell repertoires in COVID-19 (dated by TCRdb to the early 2020s). Study-wide context: The collaborator samples originated in the United States, Italy and Spain and spanned the acute and convalescent phases of COVID-19. Where available, HLA class I and class II types were obtained from metadata supplied by the sample provider rather than from assay-based typing. The repertoires were released in a freely available public database meant as a resource for research on the immune response to SARS-CoV-2. The samples were drawn from two sources: the first 160 participants of the ongoing ImmuneRACE study, and 1,000 to 1,500 subjects contributed by 6 global collaborators. Nearly every sample came with metadata listing a de-identified subject ID, COVID-19 status, age in years and sex. The dataset comprised deeply sampled blood TCRbeta repertoires from subjects exposed to, actively infected with, or recovered from COVID-19. The material from the prospective study consisted of cDNA or gDNA derived from T cells, B-cell-depleted T cells, or PBMCs. Paper-wide results and their limitations: How much clinical and demographic metadata was included differed by source and by participant, and the metadata was provided uncurated.

On this clone itself: It has no known antigen specificity. No quality values exist for individual bases; no much larger clone is one base distant.

TCRbeta CDR3 regions were amplified from genomic DNA using the immunoSEQ Assay, a bias-controlled multiplex PCR. Per the source publication's procedure: The number of nucleated cells in each sample was estimated from the amplification of reference gene primers within the assay. To quantify the absolute abundance of each unique TCRbeta CDR3 rearrangement, sequence reads were collapsed and filtered. For each sample, productive Simpson clonality was calculated by taking the square root of Simpson's diversity index across productive rearrangements. The table comes from immuneACCESS by way of TCRdb, which keeps in-frame sequences with V and J called. Part of the clones is missing from these tables; in studies checked, under half for an unresolved V gene and the rest for unknown reasons. The V and J calls and clone size are taken from that table; D and trimming were inferred from the DNA. A total of some 260,000 clones appear in this sample, about 93% of them only once. Of the sample, 1.9% is held by the ten largest clones.

In the prospective study, participants were roughly 18 to 100 years old, resided in 25 or so geographic areas of the United States, and were enrolled through a virtual design. In the prospective study, cohorts were assigned on the basis of participant-reported clinical history obtained from a screening survey and a study questionnaire. Recovered participants in ImmuneRACE Cohort 3 were defined as having two consecutive negative NP/OP PCR tests, clearance from a healthcare professional, or resolution of symptoms. Mobile phlebotomists in the prospective study collected whole blood, serum and a nasopharyngeal or oropharyngeal swab from every participant. Over a roughly two-month period, participants in the prospective study had the option of providing additional blood draws and questionnaires. Blood samples from the prospective study were shipped frozen or at room temperature prior to DNA extraction.

The V end gives up 5 bases and the J end 0 bases, leaving 7 bases in the junction not matched to a gene. Taken from cysteine to phenylalanine, the CDR3 has 17 residues. Just the 51-base CDR3 DNA is kept, in frame starting at base 1. The germline V gene encodes CDR1 KGHSH and CDR2 LQKENI. Material: PBMCs or T cells enriched from blood (not recorded which). This clonotype originated in a woman aged 18-30 years who had recovered from COVID-19. The V and J segments used are TRBV18 and TRBJ2-3, with 11 bases in between that match TRBD2. Read as DNA, the sequence is TGTGCCAGCTCATCCGGGACTAGCGGTTCCAGCACAGATACGCAGTATTTT. Its amino acids are CASSSGTSGSSTDTQYF.